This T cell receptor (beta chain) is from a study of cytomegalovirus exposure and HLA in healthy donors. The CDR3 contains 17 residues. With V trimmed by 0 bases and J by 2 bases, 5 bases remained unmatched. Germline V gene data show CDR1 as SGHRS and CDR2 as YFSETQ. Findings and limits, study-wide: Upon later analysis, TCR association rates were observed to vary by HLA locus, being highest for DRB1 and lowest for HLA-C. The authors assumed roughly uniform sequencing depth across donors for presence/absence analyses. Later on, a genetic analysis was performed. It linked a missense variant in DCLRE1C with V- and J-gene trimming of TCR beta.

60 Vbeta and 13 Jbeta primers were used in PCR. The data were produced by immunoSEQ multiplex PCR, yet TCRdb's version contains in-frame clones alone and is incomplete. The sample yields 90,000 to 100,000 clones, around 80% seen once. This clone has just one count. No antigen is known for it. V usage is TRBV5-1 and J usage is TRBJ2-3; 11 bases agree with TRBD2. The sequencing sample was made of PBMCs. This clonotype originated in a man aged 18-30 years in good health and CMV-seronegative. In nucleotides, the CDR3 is TGCGCCAGCAGCTTGGGAGCTAGCGGGGGGAACACAGATACGCAGTATTTT. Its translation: CASSLGASGGNTDTQYF. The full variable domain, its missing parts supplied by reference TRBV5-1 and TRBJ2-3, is KAGVTQTPRYLIKTRGQQVTLSCSPISGHRSVSWYQQTPGQGLQFLFEYFSETQRNKGNFPGRFSGRQFSNSRSEMNVSTLELGDSALYLCASSLGASGGNTDTQYFGPGTRLTVL.